Listed below are T cell receptor beta chains from one sample, sequenced in a study of T-cell memory formation after mild COVID-19. TCRdb re-analysed the 5' RACE reads in MiXCR, keeping a single row per CDR3 protein. The table lists 92,000 or so distinct CDR3 sequences, less than 15% of them singletons. The sample consisted of PBMCs or a T cell subset sorted from them (not recorded which). The origin of the receptors is an adult woman who had mild COVID-19 (a few samples of this study predate the infection). Cell type and time point are not known. The CDR3 runs from the conserved cysteine through the conserved F or W. D genes are given only for firm matches. Size is stated for part of the rows, as once, few or many counts, or as a class when the clone is expanded.

DNA | CDR3 | D | J | V | size
TGTGCCAGCATGAGATCCCGAGCCGAGCAGTACTTC | CASMRSRAEQYF | . | TRBJ2-7 | TRBV2 | .
TGTGCCAGCAGTCCAGACCCAGGTGGGGAGACCCAGTACTTC | CASSPDPGGETQYF | . | TRBJ2-5 | TRBV7-7 | .
TGTGCCAGCAGCTTGGTATTTCCGGGCTCGAACTATGGCTACACCTTC | CASSLVFPGSNYGYTF | . | TRBJ1-2 | TRBV5-6 | few
TGTGCCAGCAGTCAATCCTTGCCTGAGCAGTTCTTC | CASSQSLPEQFF | . | TRBJ2-1 | TRBV6-6 | few
TGTGCCAGCAGCGTAGCCCGGGGGGGCATCGATGAGCAGTTCTTC | CASSVARGGIDEQFF | TRBD2 | TRBJ2-1 | TRBV9 | .
TGCAGTGCTAGAGACACGGTTTCCCTCAATCAGCCCCAGCATTTT | CSARDTVSLNQPQHF | . | TRBJ1-5 | TRBV20-1 | .
TGTGCCACCAGTGATTCGCTCTACGAGCAGTACTTC | CATSDSLYEQYF | . | TRBJ2-7 | TRBV24-1 | .
TGTGCCAGCAGCTTAGCCCCTTGGGGACATGTAAACACTGAAGCTTTCTTT | CASSLAPWGHVNTEAFF | . | TRBJ1-1 | TRBV7-9 | few
TGTGCCAGCAGTTACTCGAAAGGGCCTAATCAGCTCCAGCATTTT | CASSYSKGPNQLQHF | . | TRBJ1-5 | TRBV6-5 | .
TGCGCCAGCGGGGAGACAGGAGAAGACAATGAGCAGTTCTTC | CASGETGEDNEQFF | . | TRBJ2-1 | TRBV4-3 | .
TGCGCCAGCAGCCAAGATAGCCGCGGGAGCCCCTACAATGAGCAGTTCTTC | CASSQDSRGSPYNEQFF | TRBD2 | TRBJ2-1 | TRBV4-3 | many
TGCGCCAGCAGCCCAGGGACCTACTACGAGCAGTACTTC | CASSPGTYYEQYF | . | TRBJ2-7 | TRBV5-1 | .
TGCAGTGCTTCCCCGGGCACACTATCCTATGAGCAGTTCTTC | CSASPGTLSYEQFF | . | TRBJ2-1 | TRBV20-1 | .
TGCGCCAGCAGCCGCCGTCCCCTAGCGGGGGGTATTCTCACAGATACGCAGTATTTT | CASSRRPLAGGILTDTQYF | TRBD2 | TRBJ2-3 | TRBV5-1 | .
TGTGCCAGCAGTTATTCTGGGGCCAACGTCCTGACTTTC | CASSYSGANVLTF | . | TRBJ2-6 | TRBV27 | few
TGCAGCGTTGAGGACACCTCCGGGACAGGGTATTACGAGCAGTACTTC | CSVEDTSGTGYYEQYF | TRBD1 | TRBJ2-7 | TRBV29-1 | .
TGTGCCAGCAGCGCCCACAGGGAGGCCTACGAGCAGTACTTC | CASSAHREAYEQYF | . | TRBJ2-7 | TRBV7-6 | .
TGTGCCAGCAGCCGGGCACTAGCGGGAAACACCGGGGAGCTGTTTTTT | CASSRALAGNTGELFF | TRBD2 | TRBJ2-2 | TRBV7-9 | few
TGTGCCAGCACCCTATTTCAGGACAGGGTCGACTTC | CASTLFQDRVDF | TRBD1 | TRBJ2-1 | TRBV12-3/TRBV12-4 | few
TGTGCCAGCAGCTTACGGGGGAAAACCGGGGAGCTGTTTTTT | CASSLRGKTGELFF | . | TRBJ2-2 | TRBV7-8 | few